One sample yielded the 3 T cell receptor beta chains listed below, sequenced in a study of cytomegalovirus exposure and HLA in healthy donors. Researchers ran the PCR with 60 Vbeta and 13 Jbeta primers. The method was immunoSEQ multiplex PCR; TCRdb's version includes in-frame clones alone and lacks a portion of them. The table has around 180,000 clones, just under 80% seen once. The sample consisted of PBMCs. These receptors originate from a woman aged 25 to 39 in good health and CMV-seropositive.

This chain joins TRBV5-1 and TRBJ1-3; D is possibly TRBD1 (5 bases). This CDR3 is built from 15 residues. Germline CDR1 and CDR2: SGHRS and YFSETQ. V lost 0 bases, J lost 2 bases, and 9 bases lay in between. CDR3 in amino acids: CASSLATETGNTIYF. The CDR3 coding sequence is TGCGCCAGCAGCTTGGCGACAGAAACTGGAAACACCATATATTTT.

The chain has TRBV19 and TRBJ1-2; D uncertain. This CDR3 has 17 residues. V lost 1 base to trimming and J lost 3 bases, with 18 bases between them. Germline lookup yields CDR1 LNHDA and CDR2 SQIVND (reference sequence). The CDR3 nucleotides read TGTGCCAGTAGTATAGGGGCAGGTAAAGTCTTCTACTATGGCTACACCTTC. Its translation is CASSIGAGKVFYYGYTF. The full variable domain, rest sourced from reference TRBV19 and TRBJ1-2, is DGGITQSPKYLFRKEGQNVTLSCEQNLNHDAMYWYRQDPGQGLRLIYYSQIVNDFQKGDIAEGYSVSREKKESFPLTVTSAQKNPTAFYLCASSIGAGKVFYYGYTFGSGTRLTVV.

The V gene is TRBV18, the J gene TRBJ2-3; 10 bases map to TRBD1. J was trimmed by 4 bases and V by 6 bases; bases with no gene match: 10. The CDR3 spans 16 residues. Germline CDR1 reads KGHSH; CDR2 reads LQKENI. Written as DNA, the CDR3 is TGTGCCAGCTCCCGCCGTGGGACAGGGGCCCCAGATACGCAGTATTTT. It specifies CASSRRGTGAPDTQYF.